This TCR beta chain was sequenced in a study of shared clonotypes between healthy human individuals. In this sample, this clone turned up once. The data were produced by immunoSEQ multiplex PCR, yet TCRdb's version contains in-frame clones alone and is incomplete. The sample lists a few million clones, roughly 93% occurring once. This CDR3 has 14 residues. Per germline, CDR1 SGHVS and CDR2 FQNEAQ. V lost 1 base and J lost 8, with 12 bases in between. Specimen: naive CD4+ T cells from PBMCs. The subset here: CD45RA+ positively selected. The receptor comes from a man younger than 35 in good health. Some clones in this sample may be carry-over from other donors' samples. The chain recombines TRBV7-8 with TRBJ1-3; TRBD1 might be the D (5 bases). The CDR3 spells CASSLGGRVDTIYF. The DNA of the CDR3 is TGTGCCAGCAGCTTAGGTGGCAGGGTAGACACCATATATTTT. The full variable domain, with the rest looked up from reference TRBV7-8 and TRBJ1-3, is GAGVSQSPRYKVAKRGQDVALRCDPISGHVSLFWYQQALGQGPEFLTYFQNEAQLDKSGLPSDRFFAERPEGSVSTLKIQRTQQEDSAVYLCASSLGGRVDTIYFGEGSWLTVV.